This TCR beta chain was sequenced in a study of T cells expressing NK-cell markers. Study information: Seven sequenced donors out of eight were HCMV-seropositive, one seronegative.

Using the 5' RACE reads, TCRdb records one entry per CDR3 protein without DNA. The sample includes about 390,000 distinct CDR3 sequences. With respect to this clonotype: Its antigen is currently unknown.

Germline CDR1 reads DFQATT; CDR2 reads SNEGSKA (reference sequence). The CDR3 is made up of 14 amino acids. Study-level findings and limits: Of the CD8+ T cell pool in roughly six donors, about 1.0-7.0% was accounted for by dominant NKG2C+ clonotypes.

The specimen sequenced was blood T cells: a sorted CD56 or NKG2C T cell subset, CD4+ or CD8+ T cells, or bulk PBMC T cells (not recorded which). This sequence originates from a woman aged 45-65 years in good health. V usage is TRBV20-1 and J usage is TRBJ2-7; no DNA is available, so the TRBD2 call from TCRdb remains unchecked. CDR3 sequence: CSALTSVNSYEQYF.